This is a list of T cell receptor beta chains from one sample in a study of control samples from healthy donors and cancer patients. Clones were read by immunoSEQ multiplex PCR, and TCRdb kept only the in-frame ones, dropping some. The table has about 410,000 clones, about nine tenths seen once. Sequencing was done on a sample of PBMCs. The receptors were sampled from a middle-aged man with head and neck cancer. CDR3s include the opening cysteine and the closing phenylalanine or tryptophan. Each record gives: CDR3 protein, CDR3 DNA, D gene, J gene, clone size, V gene. The D gene is left open where the match is weak. Only part of the rows carry a size: once, few, many, or a class if the clone is expanded.

CDR3 protein: CASSLSRAHEQYF
CDR3 DNA: TGTGCCAGCAGCCTCTCCAGGGCCCACGAGCAGTACTTC
D gene: NA
J gene: TRBJ2-7
clone size: NA
V gene: TRBV5-8

CDR3 protein: CASSPWTGTPIYF
CDR3 DNA: TGTGCCAGCAGTCCCTGGACAGGAACGCCCATATATTTT
D gene: TRBD1
J gene: TRBJ1-3
clone size: NA
V gene: TRBV28

CDR3 protein: CASSISGGSGEKLFF
CDR3 DNA: TGTGCCAGTAGTATCTCTGGAGGGAGTGGTGAAAAACTGTTTTTT
D gene: NA
J gene: TRBJ1-4
clone size: NA
V gene: TRBV19

CDR3 protein: CASSREGSYEQYF
CDR3 DNA: TGTGCCAGCAGCCGAGAGGGATCCTACGAGCAGTACTTC
D gene: NA
J gene: TRBJ2-7
clone size: NA
V gene: TRBV3-1/TRBV3-2

CDR3 protein: CASSFQESSGNTIYF
CDR3 DNA: TGTGCCAGCAGCTTTCAGGAGTCCTCTGGAAACACCATATATTTT
D gene: NA
J gene: TRBJ1-3
clone size: once
V gene: TRBV7-2

CDR3 protein: CASSSQSKGGYYEQYF
CDR3 DNA: TGTGCCAGCAGCTCGCAAAGTAAAGGGGGGTATTACGAGCAGTACTTC
D gene: NA
J gene: TRBJ2-7
clone size: NA
V gene: TRBV28

CDR3 protein: CASSYSRGVDEQFF
CDR3 DNA: TGTGCCAGCAGTTACTCGCGGGGAGTGGATGAGCAGTTCTTC
D gene: NA
J gene: TRBJ2-1
clone size: NA
V gene: TRBV6-5

CDR3 protein: CASSPGQPNQPQHF
CDR3 DNA: TGTGCCAGCAGCCCGGGACAGCCTAATCAGCCCCAGCATTTT
D gene: TRBD1
J gene: TRBJ1-5
clone size: NA
V gene: TRBV7-9

CDR3 protein: CASSSNRVSYNEQFF
CDR3 DNA: TGTGCCAGCAGTTCCAACAGGGTATCCTACAATGAGCAGTTCTTC
D gene: NA
J gene: TRBJ2-1
clone size: NA
V gene: TRBV6-2/TRBV6-3

CDR3 protein: CASSHRSGRGRTDTQYF
CDR3 DNA: TGCGCCAGCAGCCACCGTTCCGGACGGGGGCGCACAGATACGCAGTATTTT
D gene: NA
J gene: TRBJ2-3
clone size: NA
V gene: TRBV4-3

CDR3 protein: CASSMMLQPQHF
CDR3 DNA: TGTGCCAGTAGTATGATGCTACAGCCCCAGCATTTT
D gene: NA
J gene: TRBJ1-5
clone size: NA
V gene: TRBV19

CDR3 protein: CASKNRGTGNNQPQHF
CDR3 DNA: TGTGCCAGCAAGAATCGCGGGACAGGGAACAATCAGCCCCAGCATTTT
D gene: TRBD1
J gene: TRBJ1-5
clone size: NA
V gene: TRBV19

CDR3 protein: CASSQTLNTEAFF
CDR3 DNA: TGTGCCAGCAGCCAGACACTGAACACTGAAGCTTTCTTT
D gene: NA
J gene: TRBJ1-1
clone size: NA
V gene: TRBV7-3

CDR3 protein: CASTPHDRVESPLHF
CDR3 DNA: TGTGCCAGCACACCACATGACAGGGTGGAGTCACCCCTCCACTTT
D gene: TRBD1
J gene: TRBJ1-6
clone size: NA
V gene: TRBV28

CDR3 protein: CASSQGLAVNEQFF
CDR3 DNA: TGTGCCAGCAGCCAGGGACTAGCGGTAAATGAGCAGTTCTTC
D gene: TRBD2
J gene: TRBJ2-1
clone size: NA
V gene: TRBV3-1/TRBV3-2

CDR3 protein: CASSLASDPRRPGNTIYF
CDR3 DNA: TGTGCCAGCAGTTTAGCCTCCGACCCCCGCCGTCCTGGAAACACCATATATTTT
D gene: NA
J gene: TRBJ1-3
clone size: NA
V gene: TRBV7-8

CDR3 protein: CATSALLVGYTF
CDR3 DNA: TGTGCCACATCGGCCCTTTTGGTTGGCTACACCTTC
D gene: NA
J gene: TRBJ1-2
clone size: NA
V gene: TRBV28

CDR3 protein: CASSPFGTGSYEQYF
CDR3 DNA: TGTGCCAGCAGCCCTTTCGGGACAGGGTCCTACGAGCAGTACTTC
D gene: TRBD1
J gene: TRBJ2-7
clone size: NA
V gene: TRBV14

CDR3 protein: CAGSPLPGQGLSGYTF
CDR3 DNA: TGTGCCGGCAGCCCCTTACCGGGACAGGGGCTTTCGGGCTACACCTTC
D gene: TRBD1
J gene: TRBJ1-2
clone size: once
V gene: TRBV7-3

CDR3 protein: CASSLKLKDF
CDR3 DNA: TGTGCCAGCAGCTTGAAGCTAAAGGACTTC
D gene: NA
J gene: TRBJ2-5
clone size: few
V gene: TRBV5-8

CDR3 protein: CATSASGAYNEQFF
CDR3 DNA: TGTGCCACCAGTGCCAGCGGAGCATACAATGAGCAGTTCTTC
D gene: NA
J gene: TRBJ2-1
clone size: NA
V gene: TRBV24-1

CDR3 protein: CASSLGGINEQYF
CDR3 DNA: TGTGCCAGCAGCTTAGGGGGTATCAACGAGCAGTACTTC
D gene: NA
J gene: TRBJ2-7
clone size: NA
V gene: TRBV11-3

CDR3 protein: CASSRDTFDGNEQFF
CDR3 DNA: TGTGCCAGCAGCCGAGACACATTCGACGGGAATGAGCAGTTCTTC
D gene: NA
J gene: TRBJ2-1
clone size: NA
V gene: TRBV11-2

CDR3 protein: CASRSGLRANEQFF
CDR3 DNA: TGTGCCAGCAGATCGGGACTCAGGGCCAATGAGCAGTTCTTC
D gene: NA
J gene: TRBJ2-1
clone size: NA
V gene: TRBV27

CDR3 protein: CASSLGSIPYEQYF
CDR3 DNA: TGTGCCAGCAGCTTAGGTTCTATTCCCTACGAGCAGTACTTC
D gene: NA
J gene: TRBJ2-7
clone size: few
V gene: TRBV7-8

CDR3 protein: CASQYGGTETQYF
CDR3 DNA: TGTGCCAGCCAATACGGGGGAACGGAGACCCAGTACTTC
D gene: NA
J gene: TRBJ2-5
clone size: NA
V gene: TRBV2

CDR3 protein: CASSRDRNQPQHF
CDR3 DNA: TGTGCCAGCTCACGCGACAGAAATCAGCCCCAGCATTTT
D gene: NA
J gene: TRBJ1-5
clone size: few
V gene: TRBV18

CDR3 protein: CASSEGDRGYPGELFF
CDR3 DNA: TGTGCCAGCAGTGAAGGGGACAGGGGATATCCCGGGGAGCTGTTTTTT
D gene: TRBD1
J gene: TRBJ2-2
clone size: few
V gene: TRBV2

CDR3 protein: CASTLRWPVEYQETQYF
CDR3 DNA: TGTGCCAGCACCCTCAGGTGGCCGGTGGAGTACCAAGAGACCCAGTACTTC
D gene: NA
J gene: TRBJ2-5
clone size: NA
V gene: TRBV21-1

CDR3 protein: CAWSGQSISGANVLTF
CDR3 DNA: TGTGCCTGGAGTGGACAGTCTATCTCTGGGGCCAACGTCCTGACTTTC
D gene: NA
J gene: TRBJ2-6
clone size: once
V gene: TRBV30

CDR3 protein: CASSLVGNQPQHF
CDR3 DNA: TGTGCCAGCAGCTTAGTGGGTAATCAGCCCCAGCATTTT
D gene: NA
J gene: TRBJ1-5
clone size: once
V gene: TRBV11-2

CDR3 protein: CASSLFLRTSGRNEQFF
CDR3 DNA: TGTGCCAGCAGTTTGTTTCTCAGGACTAGCGGGAGGAATGAGCAGTTCTTC
D gene: TRBD2
J gene: TRBJ2-1
clone size: NA
V gene: TRBV28

CDR3 protein: CASKGMNTEAFF
CDR3 DNA: TGTGCCAGCAAGGGTATGAACACTGAAGCTTTCTTT
D gene: NA
J gene: TRBJ1-1
clone size: NA
V gene: TRBV19

CDR3 protein: CASSFPSSGGYNEQFF
CDR3 DNA: TGTGCCAGCAGCTTCCCCTCTAGCGGGGGCTACAATGAGCAGTTCTTC
D gene: TRBD2
J gene: TRBJ2-1
clone size: NA
V gene: TRBV11-2

CDR3 protein: CAGALRNTDTQYF
CDR3 DNA: TGTGCCGGCGCATTGAGGAACACAGATACGCAGTATTTT
D gene: NA
J gene: TRBJ2-3
clone size: NA
V gene: TRBV6-5

CDR3 protein: CASSDRNWWGNTEAFF
CDR3 DNA: TGTGCCAGCAGTGACCGAAATTGGTGGGGGAACACTGAAGCTTTCTTT
D gene: NA
J gene: TRBJ1-1
clone size: NA
V gene: TRBV2

CDR3 protein: CASSLTQGVPGYTF
CDR3 DNA: TGCGCCAGCAGCTTGACCCAGGGGGTTCCTGGCTACACCTTC
D gene: TRBD1
J gene: TRBJ1-2
clone size: NA
V gene: TRBV5-1

CDR3 protein: CASTRDGDYEQYF
CDR3 DNA: TGTGCCAGCACCAGGGACGGAGACTACGAGCAGTACTTC
D gene: NA
J gene: TRBJ2-7
clone size: NA
V gene: TRBV14

CDR3 protein: CASRPNHQGGVEQYF
CDR3 DNA: TGTGCCAGCAGGCCAAACCACCAGGGGGGCGTCGAGCAGTACTTC
D gene: NA
J gene: TRBJ2-7
clone size: NA
V gene: TRBV28

CDR3 protein: CASSLRQGLLHEQFF
CDR3 DNA: TGTGCCAGCTCATTGAGACAGGGCCTTCTTCATGAGCAGTTCTTC
D gene: TRBD1
J gene: TRBJ2-1
clone size: NA
V gene: TRBV18

CDR3 protein: CASTLGPWAEAFF
CDR3 DNA: TGTGCCAGTACATTGGGACCGTGGGCTGAAGCTTTCTTT
D gene: NA
J gene: TRBJ1-1
clone size: NA
V gene: TRBV19

CDR3 protein: CASSLGPDTYEQYF
CDR3 DNA: TGTGCCAGCAGCTTAGGACCAGACACCTACGAGCAGTACTTC
D gene: NA
J gene: TRBJ2-7
clone size: NA
V gene: TRBV7-2

CDR3 protein: CASSLQGPRDSPLHF
CDR3 DNA: TGTGCCAGCAGCTTACAGGGACCGCGGGATTCACCCCTCCACTTT
D gene: NA
J gene: TRBJ1-6
clone size: NA
V gene: TRBV5-5

CDR3 protein: CASSLSGTAAPYEQYF
CDR3 DNA: TGTGCCAGCAGCTTAAGTGGGACAGCCGCCCCCTACGAGCAGTACTTC
D gene: TRBD1
J gene: TRBJ2-7
clone size: NA
V gene: TRBV7-3

CDR3 protein: CASSMGQGRETQYF
CDR3 DNA: TGCGCCAGCAGCATGGGACAGGGGCGCGAGACCCAGTACTTC
D gene: TRBD1
J gene: TRBJ2-5
clone size: NA
V gene: TRBV5-1

CDR3 protein: CASYSYAYEQYF
CDR3 DNA: TGTGCAAGCTACTCCTACGCCTACGAGCAGTACTTC
D gene: NA
J gene: TRBJ2-7
clone size: NA
V gene: TRBV28

CDR3 protein: CASSSQQGDQPQHF
CDR3 DNA: TGTGCCAGCAGCTCACAACAGGGGGATCAGCCCCAGCATTTT
D gene: TRBD1
J gene: TRBJ1-5
clone size: few
V gene: TRBV7-8

CDR3 protein: CASSPRDLSSGNTIYF
CDR3 DNA: TGTGCCAGCAGCCCCCGGGACCTGAGCTCTGGAAACACCATATATTTT
D gene: NA
J gene: TRBJ1-3
clone size: NA
V gene: TRBV7-8

CDR3 protein: CASTSTENTGELFF
CDR3 DNA: TGTGCCAGCACCTCGACAGAGAACACCGGGGAGCTGTTTTTT
D gene: NA
J gene: TRBJ2-2
clone size: NA
V gene: TRBV25-1

CDR3 protein: CASSSGKGTQETQYF
CDR3 DNA: TGTGCCAGCAGCTCGGGCAAGGGTACCCAAGAGACCCAGTACTTC
D gene: NA
J gene: TRBJ2-5
clone size: NA
V gene: TRBV5-4

CDR3 protein: CASSLLDEAFF
CDR3 DNA: TGTGCCAGCAGCCTACTGGATGAAGCTTTCTTT
D gene: NA
J gene: TRBJ1-1
clone size: NA
V gene: TRBV7-8

CDR3 protein: CASSAAGVSDTQYF
CDR3 DNA: TGTGCCAGCAGCGCAGCGGGAGTGTCAGATACGCAGTATTTT
D gene: TRBD2
J gene: TRBJ2-3
clone size: NA
V gene: TRBV5-8

CDR3 protein: CASRPLTSGVYNEQFF
CDR3 DNA: TGTGCCAGCAGACCTCTGACTAGCGGGGTCTACAATGAGCAGTTCTTC
D gene: TRBD2
J gene: TRBJ2-1
clone size: many
V gene: TRBV28

CDR3 protein: CASSVANRIANTGELFF
CDR3 DNA: TGTGCCAGCAGCGTAGCTAATAGGATAGCGAACACCGGGGAGCTGTTTTTT
D gene: NA
J gene: TRBJ2-2
clone size: NA
V gene: TRBV9

CDR3 protein: CASSPGLAGSKNYNEQFF
CDR3 DNA: TGTGCCAGCAGCCCGGGACTAGCGGGTTCTAAGAACTACAATGAGCAGTTCTTC
D gene: TRBD2
J gene: TRBJ2-1
clone size: NA
V gene: TRBV5-4